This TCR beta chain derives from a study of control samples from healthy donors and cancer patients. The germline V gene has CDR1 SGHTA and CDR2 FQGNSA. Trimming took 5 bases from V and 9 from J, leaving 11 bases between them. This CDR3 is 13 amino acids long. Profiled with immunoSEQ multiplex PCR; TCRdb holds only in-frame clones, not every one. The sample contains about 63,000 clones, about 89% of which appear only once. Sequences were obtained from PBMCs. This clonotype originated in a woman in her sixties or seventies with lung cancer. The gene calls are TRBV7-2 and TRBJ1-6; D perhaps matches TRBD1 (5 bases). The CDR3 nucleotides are TGTGCCAGCAGCCGACAGCGACGTTCACCCCTCCACTTT. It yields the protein CASSRQRRSPLHF.